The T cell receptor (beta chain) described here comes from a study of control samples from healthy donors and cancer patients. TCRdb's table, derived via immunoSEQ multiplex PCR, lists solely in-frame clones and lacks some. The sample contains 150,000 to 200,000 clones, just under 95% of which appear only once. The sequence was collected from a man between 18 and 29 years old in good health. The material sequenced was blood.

The CDR3 DNA reads TGTGCCAGCAACCGAGCGGGGTCCCATGAGCAGTTCTTC. It codes for CASNRAGSHEQFF. The chain employs TRBV6-5 and TRBJ2-1, with TRBD2 matching over 7 bases. Germline assignment: CDR1 MNHEY and CDR2 SVGAGI. J lost 8 bases, V lost 7 bases, and 8 bases had no gene match. The CDR3 is 13 residues long.